The present T cell receptor (beta chain) was sequenced within a study of T cell repertoires in aging, cancer and after chemotherapy (dated by TCRdb to between 2019 and 2020). Concerning the study at large: Six donor age groups were covered, ranging from 30 or younger up to 70 or older, and each group contained at least three individuals. Control TCR repertoires from healthy donors were recorded over several months to years, and clear clonal overlap was observed across re-sampling. The complete dataset included some 9 million TCR reads. Peripheral blood TCR beta repertoires from healthy donors and cancer patients were profiled to examine immunoaging and T cell reconstitution after chemotherapy. Alongside under 100 healthy donors serving as a reference group, the cohort included some 220 cancer patients, of whom about 94 had hematological cancers and fewer than 130 had solid cancers.

Instead of sorted cells or RNA, genomic DNA extracted from peripheral blood served as the source for amplifying TCR beta rearrangements. This clonotype is labeled medium-sized (0.01 to 0.1%). It has no known antigen specificity. Per-nucleotide qualities are absent, and no much larger clonotype sits a single base away. The paper's findings and limits, for the study overall: In healthy donors, the decline in TCR diversity with age was mainly due to loss of richness, whereas in cancer patients loss of evenness also played a role. Median generation probability increased over the chemotherapy interval in both cancer cohorts, suggesting repertoire reconstitution through rebound thymic output. Compared with age-matched healthy donors, untreated patients with either hematological or solid cancers had significantly lower TCR diversity in the blood along with higher clonality. According to the authors, the repertoire data do not permit conclusions about immunological memory after chemotherapy.

For this chain, trimming is 5 bases at the V end and 5 bases at the J end, and the number of junction bases without a gene match is 5. From its cysteine to its phenylalanine, the CDR3 spans 14 amino acids. Only the CDR3 DNA is retained, 42 bases long and in frame from the first base. The germline V gene gives CDR1 as SGHNT and CDR2 as YENEEA. Rearranged TRB sequences spanning V, D and J segments were amplified by multiplex touch-down PCR using a mixed TRB-A/B primer pool. Two consecutive PCR reactions with Phusion HS II polymerase added Illumina adapters and sample indices to the amplicons. The amplicons were purified from gel with the NucleoSpin Gel and PCR Clean-up kit and then assessed with Qubit and an Agilent 2100 Bioanalyzer. Libraries were sequenced on an Illumina MiSeq using 600-cycle, single-indexed, paired-end runs. Turning to the authors' computational methods: Processing of the TRB sequences was carried out with MiXCR versions 2.12 and 3.0.5. Each unique CDR3 nucleotide sequence counted as one clone, and only productive sequences with at least two reads were retained. The repertoire metrics were Shannon diversity, evenness, clonality (defined as one minus evenness), and alpha-parameterized diversity profiles covering alpha 0 to 5. The IGoR algorithm was used to compute generation probabilities of clones in paired pre- and post-chemotherapy samples. TCRdb ran its own pipeline on the public reads, namely fastp trimming at Q25 and MiXCR clone calling, and kept in-frame beta chains. For every CDR3 protein sequence, its rows merge into one entry that carries the most common genes and DNA. It is TCRdb's table, rather than the study itself, that gives the V and J calls and clone size. Counted in this sample were more than 9,000 distinct CDR3 sequences; roughly 32% of them appeared once. The ten largest clones add up to 3.2% of the sample.

Sequenced material: blood. This receptor was taken from a human donor in good health. The receptor chain draws on TRBV11-3 and TRBJ1-4; 7 central nucleotides agree with TRBD1. The CDR3 is CASSLPGQNEKLFF. The DNA is as follows: TGTGCCAGCAGCCTCCCGGGACAGAATGAAAAACTGTTTTTT.